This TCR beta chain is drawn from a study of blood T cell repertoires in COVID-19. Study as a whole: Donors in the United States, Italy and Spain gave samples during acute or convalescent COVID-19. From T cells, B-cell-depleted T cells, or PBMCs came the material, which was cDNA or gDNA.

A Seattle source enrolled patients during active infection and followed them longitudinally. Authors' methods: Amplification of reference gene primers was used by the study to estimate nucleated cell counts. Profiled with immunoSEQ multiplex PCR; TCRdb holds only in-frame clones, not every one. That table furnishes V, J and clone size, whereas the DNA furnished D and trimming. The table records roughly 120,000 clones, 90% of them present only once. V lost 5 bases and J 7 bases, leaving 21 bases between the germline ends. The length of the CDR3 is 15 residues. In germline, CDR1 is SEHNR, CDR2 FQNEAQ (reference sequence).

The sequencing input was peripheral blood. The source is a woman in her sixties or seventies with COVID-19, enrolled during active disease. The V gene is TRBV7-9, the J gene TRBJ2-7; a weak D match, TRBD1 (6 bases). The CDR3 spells CASSNYRDIQREQYF. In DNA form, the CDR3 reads TGTGCCAGCAGCAATTACCGGGACATCCAAAGGGAGCAGTACTTC.